Each of the 30 T cell receptor beta chains below was sequenced from the same sample in a study of T-cell reconstitution after alpha-beta-depleted transplantation in children. During its preparation, the TCRbeta library received unique molecular identifiers. TCRdb re-called the PCR reads with MiXCR, one entry per CDR3 protein. The data contain about 360,000 distinct CDR3 sequences, roughly 13% of them singletons. Sample: PBMCs, taken from the stem cell graft. These receptors all stem from a human donor who donated a stem cell graft to a child with Fanconi anemia.

This rearrangement joins TRBV11-2 to TRBJ2-3; 7 nucleotides line up with TRBD2. CDR3 length equals 14 residues. The V gene end was trimmed by 8 bases and the J gene end by 8 bases; junction bases not matched to a gene: 13. Looked up from germline, CDR1 is SGHAT and CDR2 is FQNNGV. The CDR3: CASWMGSGEATQYF. The CDR3 bases are TGTGCCAGCTGGATGGGGAGCGGGGAGGCTACGCAGTATTTT. Using reference TRBV11-2 and TRBJ2-3 for the parts outside the CDR3, the full variable domain is EAGVAQSPRYKIIEKRQSVAFWCNPISGHATLYWYQQILGQGPKLLIQFQNNGVVDDSQLPKDRFSAERLKGVDSTLKIQPAKLEDSAVYLCASWMGSGEATQYFGPGTRLTVL.

The sample holds many counts of this clonotype. This chain joins TRBV29-1 and TRBJ2-1; 9 bases agree with TRBD1. The CDR3 covers 13 residues. Germline V gene sequence: CDR1 SQVTM, CDR2 ANQGSEA. With V trimmed by 3 bases and J by 9 bases, 6 bases remained unmatched. The CDR3 DNA reads as TGCAGCGTTGACGTGACAGGGGGAGGTGAGCAGTTCTTC. It yields the protein CSVDVTGGGEQFF.

This clonotype was counted a few times. The rearrangement links TRBV7-2 to TRBJ2-1; 16 bases fit TRBD2. The ends lost 5 bases at V and 8 bases at J; junction bases unmatched: 3. CDR1 and CDR2 from the germline V gene are SGHTA and FQGNSA. This CDR3 is built from 15 residues. CDR3 region: CASSLGLAGGYEQFF. The CDR3 bases are TGTGCCAGCAGCCTGGGACTAGCGGGGGGGTATGAGCAGTTCTTC.

This clonotype was counted many times. The V call is TRBV29-1, the J call TRBJ2-5, with 11 bases that match TRBD2. The CDR3 contains 14 residues. V was clipped by 4 bases and J by 2 bases; unmatched bases: 3. CDR1 is SQVTM, CDR2 ANQGSEA, per germline. CDR3 sequence reads: CSVALAGGQETQYF. In nucleotides, the CDR3 is TGCAGCGTTGCTCTAGCGGGAGGACAAGAGACCCAGTACTTC.

This clonotype was detected ten times or more. The V gene is TRBV24-1, the J gene TRBJ2-3, with a possible D match to TRBD2 (6 bases). The germline V gene encodes CDR1 KGHDR and CDR2 SFDVKD. The CDR3 has 15 residues. V was clipped by 9 bases and J by 2 bases, with 17 bases between them. The CDR3 here is CATGTGAGLTDTQYF. CDR3 nucleotides: TGTGCCACCGGAACCGGGGCGGGGCTCACAGATACGCAGTATTTT.

In this sample, this clonotype turned up many times. This chain links TRBV10-3 with TRBJ1-1; tentative D call: TRBD1 (5 bases). Trimming took 1 base from V and 5 from J, leaving 14 bases between them. This CDR3 region has 15 residues. Germline values: CDR1 ENHRY, CDR2 SYGVKD. The CDR3 region is CAISEWESGRTEAFF. The CDR3 DNA follows: TGTGCCATCAGTGAGTGGGAGTCAGGGCGGACTGAAGCTTTCTTT.

J is TRBJ2-1 and V is TRBV12-3 or TRBV12-4, with 14 bases matching TRBD2. The V gene end was trimmed by 6 bases and the J gene end by 4 bases; junction bases not matched to a gene: 11. The CDR3 consists of 18 residues. The CDR3 DNA is TGTGCCAGCAGCCCACCCAGACTAGCGGGGGGGGTTTACAATGAGCAGTTCTTC. Amino acids: CASSPPRLAGGVYNEQFF.

The gene calls are TRBV12-3 or TRBV12-4 and TRBJ2-7; 8 bases line up with TRBD2. V was pared by 3 bases and J by 2 bases, with 3 bases of the junction left unmatched. This CDR3 has 14 amino acids. The CDR3 is CASSFGRGAYEQYF. For the CDR3, the DNA is TGTGCCAGCAGTTTCGGGCGGGGGGCCTACGAGCAGTACTTC.

This chain uses TRBV2 with TRBJ2-2; 7 bases line up with TRBD1. V trimming: 5 bases; J trimming: 0 bases; junction bases outside the gene matches: 6. The CDR3 consists of 16 residues. Germline CDR1 is SNHLY and CDR2 is FYNNEI. For the CDR3, the DNA is TGTGCCAGCAGTACCGGGACAGCCCCGAACACCGGGGAGCTGTTTTTT. Translation gives CASSTGTAPNTGELFF.

The V gene is TRBV5-1, the J gene TRBJ1-6; TRBD1 aligns across 9 bases. Germline V gives CDR1 SGHRS, CDR2 YFSETQ. The CDR3 is 14 residues long. Trimming cost V 5 bases and J 10 bases; bases outside gene matches: 7. The CDR3 protein is CASSSLGQGSPLHF. As DNA, the CDR3 is TGCGCCAGCAGTTCGTTAGGACAGGGGTCACCCCTCCACTTT.

The rearrangement links TRBV29-1 to TRBJ2-4, with TRBD2 identical over 8 bases. Germline CDR1 SQVTM, CDR2 ANQGSEA. The CDR3 has 13 amino acids. The V and J ends lost 5 bases and 7 bases, in that order; junction bases with no gene match: 7. In DNA form, the CDR3 reads TGCAGCGTTCGGGGGGGCGAGTTGAACATTCAGTACTTC. Amino acid sequence: CSVRGGELNIQYF. Filled out from reference TRBV29-1 and TRBJ2-4, the complete variable domain reads SAVISQKPSRDICQRGTSLTIQCQVDSQVTMMFWYRQQPGQSLTLIATANQGSEATYESGFVIDKFPISRPNLTFSTLTVSNMSPEDSSIYLCSVRGGELNIQYFGAGTRLSVL.

This clonotype came up many times. The genes are TRBV7-6 and TRBJ2-2; 8 nucleotides agree with TRBD1. Germline V gives CDR1 SGHVS, CDR2 FNYEAQ. J lost 1 base, V lost 5 bases, and 18 bases had no gene match. The length of the CDR3 is 20 residues. The CDR3 DNA is TGTGCCAGCAGCCAGACCCCCGGGACAGGAGATCAGGTGAACACCGGGGAGCTGTTTTTT. It encodes CASSQTPGTGDQVNTGELFF.

In its sample, this clonotype was seen many times. This rearrangement joins TRBV20-1 to TRBJ1-4; 10 nucleotides line up with TRBD1. The CDR3 runs to 17 residues. CDR1 DFQATT and CDR2 SNEGSKA come from the germline V gene (reference sequence). The ends lost 5 bases at V and 5 bases at J; junction bases unmatched: 14. CDR3 nucleotide sequence: TGCAGTGCTTACCCGGGGACAGGGGTAACTGGGAATGAAAAACTGTTTTTT. It is translated as CSAYPGTGVTGNEKLFF.

The table lists this clonotype with many counts. The genes are TRBV6-2 or TRBV6-3 and TRBJ1-1, with a tentative D call TRBD1 (6 bases). Germline V gene sequence: CDR1 MNHEY, CDR2 SVGEGT. This CDR3 is 12 amino acids long. The V end was cut by 10 bases, the J end by 1 base, with 10 bases between. The CDR3 spells CAIGTPNTEAFF. The DNA for the CDR3 is TGTGCCATCGGGACACCGAACACTGAAGCTTTCTTT.

The sample holds a few counts of this clonotype. V and J are TRBV29-1 and TRBJ2-7; 9 positions agree with TRBD1. Germline values: CDR1 SQVTM, CDR2 ANQGSEA. There are 14 residues in the CDR3. With 7 bases clipped from V and 1 base from J, the junction kept 8 bases outside the gene matches. CDR3 in amino acids: CSAQMGQGSYEQYF. In nucleotides, the CDR3 is TGCAGCGCCCAAATGGGACAGGGATCCTACGAGCAGTACTTC.

This clonotype has a count of ten or more. The chain combines TRBV18 with TRBJ2-1, with 9 bases aligning to TRBD2. Losses at the gene ends were 2 bases for V and 3 bases for J; bases not matched to a gene: 5. The germline V gene encodes CDR1 KGHSH and CDR2 LQKENI. This CDR3 has 16 residues. For the CDR3, the DNA is TGTGCCAGCTCACCATCGAGCGGGGGGATCTACAATGAGCAGTTCTTC. It encodes CASSPSSGGIYNEQFF. Full variable domain (missing parts from reference TRBV18 and TRBJ2-1): NAGVMQNPRHLVRRRGQEARLRCSPMKGHSHVYWYRQLPEEGLKFMVYLQKENIIDESGMPKERFSAEFPKEGPSILRIQQVVRGDSAAYFCASSPSSGGIYNEQFFGPGTRLTVL.

The chain employs TRBV5-1 and TRBJ1-2; no clear D gene. The V and J ends lost 5 bases and 3 bases respectively, with 11 bases between them. The CDR3 spans 13 residues. From germline, CDR1 is SGHRS and CDR2 YFSETQ. CDR3 amino acids: CASSADGDYGYTF. CDR3 sequence (DNA): TGCGCCAGCAGTGCTGACGGTGACTATGGCTACACCTTC.

The V and J genes are TRBV14 and TRBJ1-1; tentative D call: TRBD1 (5 bases). Trimming stripped 3 bases from V and 5 bases from J, with 13 bases between. Per the germline V gene, CDR1 is SGHDN and CDR2 is FVKESK. The CDR3 runs 14 residues. The CDR3 here is CASSQQGGSTEAFF. The CDR3 nucleotides read TGTGCCAGCAGCCAGCAGGGTGGTTCGACTGAAGCTTTCTTT.

This clonotype was counted a few times. This chain joins TRBV5-1 and TRBJ2-2, with D unresolved. V was cut by 1 base and J by 4 bases, with 5 bases left in between. The CDR3 length is 13 residues. Germline lookup yields CDR1 SGHRS and CDR2 YFSETQ. CDR3 bases: TGCGCCAGCAGCTTGTCGAGCACCGGGGAGCTGTTTTTT. Translated, it gives CASSLSSTGELFF. The variable domain in full, with the rest retrieved from reference TRBV5-1 and TRBJ2-2, is KAGVTQTPRYLIKTRGQQVTLSCSPISGHRSVSWYQQTPGQGLQFLFEYFSETQRNKGNFPGRFSGRQFSNSRSEMNVSTLELGDSALYLCASSLSSTGELFFGEGSRLTVL.

This chain connects TRBV20-1 to TRBJ2-5; D gene ambiguous. Germline V CDR1 and CDR2: DFQATT, SNEGSKA (reference sequence). Trimming left V 1 base short and J 0 bases short, with 12 bases between. There are 15 residues in the CDR3. CDR3 protein: CSARGLGQDQETQYF. Written as DNA, the CDR3 is TGCAGTGCTAGAGGGTTAGGGCAGGACCAAGAGACCCAGTACTTC.

This clonotype showed up just a few times. The CDR3 region is CASKSGGPGVF. CDR3 DNA sequence: TGTGCCAGCAAGTCCGGGGGGCCCGGAGTCTTC. V and J are TRBV21-1 and TRBJ1-2. TRBV21-1 is described as a pseudogene. The length of the CDR3 is 11 residues.

The table lists this clonotype with a few counts. V and J are TRBV5-6 and TRBJ2-7, with unresolved D. Germline V gives CDR1 SGHDT, CDR2 YYEEEE. The germline V and J ends were trimmed by 3 bases and 7 bases, with 14 bases remaining between them. The CDR3 has 13 amino acids. The CDR3 loop reads CASSSMISWEQYF. In DNA form, the CDR3 reads TGTGCCAGCAGCTCAATGATATCGTGGGAGCAGTACTTC.

The V call is TRBV18, the J call TRBJ1-3; D unresolved. This CDR3 has 16 residues. Trimming removed 3 bases at V and 2 bases at J, with 14 bases between. CDR1 and CDR2 from the germline V gene are KGHSH and LQKENI. The CDR3 sequence: CASSPVHQRAGNTIYF. The CDR3 coding sequence is TGTGCCAGCTCACCCGTCCATCAACGGGCTGGAAACACCATATATTTT.

The table lists this clonotype with many counts. The V call is TRBV4-3, the J call TRBJ2-1; 11 bases are a match to TRBD2. In germline, CDR1 is LGHNA, CDR2 YSLEER. The CDR3 totals 15 residues. V was pared by 1 base and J by 4 bases, with 0 bases of the junction left unmatched. The CDR3 DNA reads as TGCGCCAGCAGCCAAGTAGCGGGGGGGTACAATGAGCAGTTCTTC. Translating it yields CASSQVAGGYNEQFF.

This clonotype was seen more than once but under ten times. The chain recombines TRBV6-2 or TRBV6-3 with TRBJ2-7, with TRBD1 matching 10 bases. The ends lost 5 bases at V and 4 bases at J; junction bases unmatched: 8. The germline V gene encodes CDR1 MNHEY and CDR2 SVGEGT. The CDR3 runs to 15 residues. CDR3 amino acids: CASSRAGTGDYEQYV. As DNA, the CDR3 is TGTGCCAGCAGTCGCGCCGGGACAGGGGATTACGAGCAGTACGTC.

The chain employs TRBV5-1 and TRBJ1-1; weak D call: TRBD1 (5 bases). Germline lookup yields CDR1 SGHRS and CDR2 YFSETQ. V was shortened by 3 bases and J by 4 bases, with 10 bases between the two germline ends. The length of the CDR3 is 13 residues. CDR3 protein: CASSSQGFTEAFF. Written as DNA, the CDR3 is TGCGCCAGCAGCTCCCAGGGTTTCACTGAAGCTTTCTTT.

This clonotype has at least ten counts. CDR3 nucleotide sequence: TGTGCCAGCGGACTAGCGGGGAACTCTCAAGAGACCCAGTACTTC. The encoded protein is CASGLAGNSQETQYF. The J gene is TRBJ2-5, the V gene TRBV28, with 12 nucleotides matching TRBD2. V gave up 8 bases and J gave up 2 bases; unmatched junction bases: 6. The CDR3 runs to 15 residues. Germline assignment: CDR1 MDHEN and CDR2 SYDVKM.

This clonotype occurred many times. The CDR3 region is CSVTSGTGNQPQHF. The CDR3 nucleotides are TGCAGCGTTACCTCCGGGACAGGGAATCAGCCCCAGCATTTT. The chain employs TRBV29-1 and TRBJ1-5; TRBD1 matches 9 bases. CDR1 SQVTM and CDR2 ANQGSEA come from the germline V gene. The CDR3 extends over 14 amino acids. With 5 bases clipped from V and 4 bases from J, the junction kept 6 bases outside the gene matches.

This clonotype was seen ten or more times. The rearrangement uses TRBV5-6 and TRBJ2-5; D is undetermined. This CDR3 is 15 amino acids long. The V gene lost 1 base and the J gene lost 3 bases, with 13 bases spanning the gap. Germline V lookup: CDR1 SGHDT, CDR2 YYEEEE. CDR3 sequence reads: CASSLFSNWKETQYF. CDR3 coding DNA: TGTGCCAGCAGCTTGTTTAGCAATTGGAAAGAGACCCAGTACTTC.

This clonotype has ten or more counts. The V gene is TRBV7-8, the J gene TRBJ2-7, with TRBD1 matching 7 bases. With 1 base clipped from V and 1 base from J, the junction kept 7 bases outside the gene matches. The CDR3 sequence is 16 residues long. From germline, CDR1 is SGHVS and CDR2 FQNEAQ. The CDR3 region is CASSLGRSGGSYEQYF. The CDR3 coding sequence is TGTGCCAGCAGCTTAGGTCGGTCAGGGGGTTCCTACGAGCAGTACTTC.